Listed here is a single T cell receptor (beta chain). This specimen belongs to a study of blood T cell repertoires in COVID-19. Study overall: Acute and convalescent COVID-19 specimens originated in the United States, Italy and Spain. PBMCs, B-cell-depleted T cells, or T cells provided the cDNA or gDNA that made up the material.

During active infection, Seattle patients enrolled and were then monitored through disease. Original handling: Estimation of nucleated cell counts relied on the amplification of reference gene primers. Data came from immunoSEQ multiplex PCR; TCRdb stores just in-frame clones and leaves some out. V and J calls and clone size come straight from that table; D and trimming were deduced from the DNA. Altogether a few hundred thousand clones are present, about 86% being singletons, with the ten largest covering about a sixth. The CDR3 is 17 amino acids. The sequence was collected from a person between 70 and 80 years old with COVID-19, enrolled during active disease. This chain uses TRBV21-1 with TRBJ2-7; TRBD2 is the table's D call and was not checked against the DNA. TRBV21-1 is labeled a pseudogene. The sequenced material came from peripheral blood. CDR3 in amino acids: CASSTNRPGTGDEEQYF. The CDR3 region has the DNA TGTGCCAGCAGCACAAACCGCCCAGGGACGGGGGATGAGGAGCAGTACTTC.